A selection of T cell receptor beta chains follows, all from one sample in a study of blood T cell repertoires in COVID-19. Clones were sequenced by immunoSEQ multiplex PCR, and TCRdb holds only the in-frame ones, with some missing. The repertoire includes about 82,000 clones, roughly 78% of them detected once, and about a third sits in the top ten. The sequencing sample was made of peripheral blood. The receptors derive from a man aged 55 to 70 with COVID-19, enrolled during active disease. CDR3s include the opening cysteine and the closing phenylalanine or tryptophan. The D gene is left open where the match is weak. Clone size is given for some rows only: seen once, a few or many times, or a class if the clone is expanded.

D	V	J	size	DNA	CDR3
TRBD1	TRBV29-1	TRBJ2-3	.	TGCAGCGCCCAACGAACAGGGGGATGGGTAGATACGCAGTATTTT	CSAQRTGGWVDTQYF
.	TRBV6-5	TRBJ1-5	.	TGTGCCAGCAAATTTACAGGGAAATCGGAGCCCCAGCATTTT	CASKFTGKSEPQHF
.	TRBV6-5	TRBJ2-4	.	TGTGCCAGCAGTCCGGAGTGGGAAAACATTCAGTACTTC	CASSPEWENIQYF
TRBD1	TRBV11-1	TRBJ2-7	.	TGTGCCAGCAGCGGCCGGGACAGGGGTTACGAGCAGTACTTC	CASSGRDRGYEQYF
TRBD1	TRBV6-1	TRBJ1-5	.	TGTGCCAGCAGTGCCAACCCGCAGGGGGGACTCAATCAGCCCCAGCATTTT	CASSANPQGGLNQPQHF
TRBD1	TRBV7-2	TRBJ1-1	once	TGTGCCAGCAGCCCGTCTTTCCGGACAGGGCTGACTGAAGCTTTCTTT	CASSPSFRTGLTEAFF
TRBD2	TRBV27	TRBJ2-7	.	TGTGCCAGCAGTTTATCCGGCCTAGCGGGGGTCTACGAGCAGTACTTC	CASSLSGLAGVYEQYF
.	TRBV11-1	TRBJ2-5	.	TGTGCCAGCAGTCATGCAGGGGATTTACTTTCAGAGACCCAGTACTTC	CASSHAGDLLSETQYF
TRBD2	TRBV7-9	TRBJ2-1	.	TGTGCCAGCAGCCTCTGGGGCCCTAGCGGGAGGGAGGGCAATGAGCAGTTCTTC	CASSLWGPSGREGNEQFF
.	TRBV5-4	TRBJ1-4	.	TGTGCCAGCAGCCTTTCGACAGGCCCTGTCGGGAATGAAAAACTGTTTTTT	CASSLSTGPVGNEKLFF
.	TRBV7-3	TRBJ2-3	.	TGTGCCAGCAGCTTAACTCGCGGGACTAGCACAGATACGCAGTATTTT	CASSLTRGTSTDTQYF
.	TRBV27	TRBJ2-7	once	TGTGCCAGCAGTTTATCGTCGGGAAGGACGACCGAGCAGTACTTC	CASSLSSGRTTEQYF
TRBD2	TRBV7-9	TRBJ2-1	few	TGTGCCAGCAGCTCCGGGGGGGCTAGCTGGGCCCGCTCCTACAATGAGCAGTTCTTC	CASSSGGASWARSYNEQFF
.	TRBV30	TRBJ1-5	.	TGTGCCTGGAGTGCAGGCCCGGACAGCACTCAGCCCCAGCATTTT	CAWSAGPDSTQPQHF
.	TRBV5-6	TRBJ1-1	.	TGTGCCAGCAGCTCTTATAACACTGAAGCTTTCTTT	CASSSYNTEAFF
.	TRBV4-3	TRBJ2-1	.	TGCGCCAGCAGCCAAGATCCCTCGGGCAGGGCCTCCTACAATGAGCAGTTCTTC	CASSQDPSGRASYNEQFF
.	TRBV27	TRBJ2-7	.	TGTGCCACAGGGGTGGCCCCGAGCTCCTACGAGCAGTACTTC	CATGVAPSSYEQYF
.	TRBV6-2/TRBV6-3	TRBJ1-5	.	TGTGCCAGCAGTTACGCAGGTAATAGCAATCAGCCCCAGCATTTT	CASSYAGNSNQPQHF
TRBD1	TRBV29-1	TRBJ2-3	.	TGCAGCTCAACAGGGGCGGGCACAGATACGCAGTATTTT	CSSTGAGTDTQYF
.	TRBV4-3	TRBJ2-7	.	TGCGCCAGCTGCCCTGACTACGGCTCCCTCTACGAGCAGTACTTC	CASCPDYGSLYEQYF
.	TRBV5-4	TRBJ2-5	.	TGTGCCAGCAGCTTGATCGGTCCCGCGGAGACCCAGTACTTC	CASSLIGPAETQYF
.	TRBV7-9	TRBJ2-2	.	TGTGCCAGCAGCAGTAGAAAGGGGCAGGGTATCACCGGGGAGCTGTTTTTT	CASSSRKGQGITGELFF
.	TRBV5-6	TRBJ2-1	.	TGTGCCAGCAGCTTGGAGCGAGGAGGGGACTACAATGAGCAGTTCTTC	CASSLERGGDYNEQFF
TRBD2	TRBV7-3	TRBJ2-3	.	TGTGCCAGCGGCGGGGGTCCGTTAGATACGCAGTATTTT	CASGGGPLDTQYF
TRBD1	TRBV6-5	TRBJ1-1	once	TGTGCCAGCAGCCTCTCGACAGGGCTGCCTTTCTTT	CASSLSTGLPFF
TRBD1	TRBV19	TRBJ1-2	.	TGTGCCAGTCAGACAGGGGATATCGTGCACTATGGCTACACCTTC	CASQTGDIVHYGYTF
.	TRBV29-1	TRBJ1-1	once	TGCAGCGCCCTCGACACAGGGAGGAACACTGAAGCTTTCTTT	CSALDTGRNTEAFF
TRBD1	TRBV11-1	TRBJ1-6	.	TGTGCCAGCAGCCACGGGTCGGGCAGGGGGAATTCACCCCTCCACTTT	CASSHGSGRGNSPLHF
.	TRBV5-8	TRBJ2-2	.	TGTGCCAGCAGCTTGCAGAACACCGGGGAGCTGTTTTTT	CASSLQNTGELFF
TRBD2	TRBV27	TRBJ2-2	.	TGTGCCAGCAGTGGGACTAGCGGGATCAGCACCGGGGAGCTGTTTTTT	CASSGTSGISTGELFF
.	TRBV2	TRBJ2-7	.	TGTGCCAGCAGTGGGGGAGACAAGAGCTACGAGCAGTACTTC	CASSGGDKSYEQYF
TRBD2	TRBV29-1	TRBJ2-4	.	TGCAGCGTTGTCGGTAGCGGGGGGAAAAACATTCAGTACTTC	CSVVGSGGKNIQYF
.	TRBV29-1	TRBJ1-4	once	TGCAGCGTACGAAGGGAAGGAGGCGAAAAACTGTTTTTT	CSVRREGGEKLFF
TRBD1	TRBV19	TRBJ2-2	.	TGTGCCAGTAGTACTTCCCCCGGACAGGGGGCGAACACCGGGGAGCTGTTTTTT	CASSTSPGQGANTGELFF
TRBD1	TRBV7-6	TRBJ1-4	.	TGTGCCAGCACAAAGGGGGACAGGGGAGATGAAAAACTGTTTTTT	CASTKGDRGDEKLFF
.	TRBV16	TRBJ1-3	.	TGTGCCAGCAGCCAATCTCGACCGGGACAAACGGGTAACACCATATATTTT	CASSQSRPGQTGNTIYF
.	TRBV23-1	TRBJ2-2	once	TGCGCCAGCAGTCAGGTTCTTACAGTCAAGAACACCGGGGAGCTGTTTTTT	CASSQVLTVKNTGELFF
.	TRBV6-2/TRBV6-3	TRBJ1-5	few	TGTGCCAGCAGTTACTTGACGGGTGCACGGCCCCAGCATTTT	CASSYLTGARPQHF
.	TRBV10-3	TRBJ2-7	.	TGTGCCATCAGTGACAGCCGGGGTACCTACGAGCAGTACTTC	CAISDSRGTYEQYF
TRBD2	TRBV5-1	TRBJ2-1	.	TGCGCCAGCAGCGGAAAACTAGCGGGGCCGGACAATGAGCAGTTCTTC	CASSGKLAGPDNEQFF
TRBD2	TRBV7-9	TRBJ2-1	.	TGTGCCAGCAGCTTACCGCCAAGACTAGCGGGATCCTACAATGAGCAGTTCTTC	CASSLPPRLAGSYNEQFF